This passage covers 26 T cell receptor beta chains from one sample sequenced in a study of cytomegalovirus exposure and HLA in healthy donors. In the PCR, 60 Vbeta and 13 Jbeta primers were used. Produced via immunoSEQ multiplex PCR; TCRdb's table is partial and in-frame only. The sample lists 95,000 to 100,000 clones; roughly 80% were seen once. The sample comprised PBMCs. These TCRs come from a man aged 40-50 years in good health and CMV-seronegative.

The chain is built from TRBV19 and TRBJ1-1, with TRBD1 matching over 9 bases. The V and J ends lost 6 bases and 6 bases, in that order; junction bases with no gene match: 2. Germline lookup yields CDR1 LNHDA and CDR2 SQIVND (reference sequence). This CDR3 comprises 12 residues. CDR3 amino acids: CASRDRGPEAFF. In DNA, the CDR3 is TGTGCCAGTAGGGACAGGGGTCCTGAAGCTTTCTTT.

This clone was observed a handful of times. The J gene is TRBJ2-7, the V gene TRBV5-1, with a possible D match to TRBD1 (7 bases). This CDR3 contains 15 residues. Germline loops: CDR1 SGHRS, CDR2 YFSETQ. The V gene lost 5 bases and the J gene lost 3 bases, with 18 bases spanning the gap. The CDR3 sequence is CASRNLFRGVYEQYF. CDR3 DNA: TGCGCCAGCAGAAATCTGTTCAGGGGGGTCTACGAGCAGTACTTC. Using reference TRBV5-1 and TRBJ2-7 for the parts outside the CDR3, the full variable domain is KAGVTQTPRYLIKTRGQQVTLSCSPISGHRSVSWYQQTPGQGLQFLFEYFSETQRNKGNFPGRFSGRQFSNSRSEMNVSTLELGDSALYLCASRNLFRGVYEQYFGPGTRLTVT.

The genes are TRBV6-4 and TRBJ1-1, with no clear D. This CDR3 has 14 amino acids. The V gene lost 3 bases and the J gene lost 4 bases, with 12 bases spanning the gap. Per germline, CDR1 MRHNA and CDR2 SNTAGT. CDR3 sequence reads: CASSERGWSTEAFF. CDR3 nucleotide sequence: TGTGCCAGCAGTGAACGGGGTTGGAGCACTGAAGCTTTCTTT.

The chain carries TRBV7-2 and TRBJ2-3; D is unresolved. The length of the CDR3 is 15 residues. The V end was cut by 1 base, the J end by 2 bases, with 10 bases between. CDR1 SGHTA and CDR2 FQGNSA come from the germline V gene. CDR3 coding DNA: TGTGCCAGCAGCTTAGTTACGCCTACCACAGATACGCAGTATTTT. Its translation is CASSLVTPTTDTQYF.

This rearrangement joins TRBV7-7 to TRBJ1-4; TRBD1 is a possible D gene (5 bases). Trimming took 5 bases from V and 0 from J, leaving 16 bases between them. Germline V CDR1 and CDR2: SSHAT, FNYEAQ (reference sequence). CDR3 size: 17 residues. The chain's CDR3 is CASSPQGSPSTNEKLFF. CDR3 bases: TGTGCCAGCAGCCCCCAGGGCTCTCCTTCAACTAATGAAAAACTGTTTTTT.

The chain joins TRBV7-9 to TRBJ2-3; 10 bases align to TRBD1. Germline values: CDR1 SEHNR, CDR2 FQNEAQ (reference sequence). CDR3 length equals 15 residues. The junction had 5 bases not matched to a gene; V was cut back by 3 bases and J by 5 bases. For the CDR3, the DNA is TGTGCCAGCAGCTTCGGACAGGGGGTAAGAGATACGCAGTATTTT. Amino acid sequence: CASSFGQGVRDTQYF.

This chain connects TRBV6-1 to TRBJ2-1, with D maybe TRBD1 (6 bases). V lost 0 bases and J 11 bases, leaving 17 bases between the germline ends. Germline CDR1 is MNHNS and CDR2 is SASEGT. This CDR3 contains 15 residues. CDR3 DNA: TGTGCCAGCAGTGAAGCGCTTCAAAGGACAGTTAAGCAGTTCTTC. Translating it yields CASSEALQRTVKQFF.

CDR3 amino acids: CATLKGEGTTGELFF. The CDR3 DNA reads as TGCGCCACCCTGAAGGGGGAGGGGACCACCGGGGAGCTGTTTTTT. The chain uses TRBV5-1 and TRBJ2-2, with a tentative D call TRBD2 (7 bases). The CDR3 loop spans 15 amino acids. Trimming cost V 9 bases and J 4 bases, with 19 bases left between them. Looked up from germline, CDR1 is SGHRS and CDR2 is YFSETQ.

V is TRBV5-1 and J is TRBJ1-1; D remains ambiguous. Trimming shortened V by 7 bases and J by 2 bases, and 18 bases separated the two germline ends. Per the germline V gene, CDR1 is SGHRS and CDR2 is YFSETQ. This CDR3 is 15 amino acids long. The CDR3 DNA reads TGCGCCAGCGGCCCCCGGGCAGGACTTAACACTGAAGCTTTCTTT. Protein: CASGPRAGLNTEAFF.

About this clone itself: Other DNA variants within this sample encode the same CDR3. The V gene is TRBV7-2, the J gene TRBJ1-6; TRBD1 is a possible D gene (6 bases). This CDR3 is 14 amino acids long. CDR1 and CDR2 from the germline V gene are SGHTA and FQGNSA. The germline V and J ends were trimmed by 5 bases and 7 bases, with 12 bases remaining between them. This chain's CDR3 is CASSRTGLNSPLHF. Here the CDR3 DNA reads TGTGCCAGCAGCCGCACAGGGTTAAATTCACCCCTCCACTTT. Full variable domain (rest looked up from reference TRBV7-2 and TRBJ1-6): GAGVSQSPSNKVTEKGKDVELRCDPISGHTALYWYRQSLGQGLEFLIYFQGNSAPDKSGLPSDRFSAERTGGSVSTLTIQRTQQEDSAVYLCASSRTGLNSPLHFGNGTRLTVT.

This sequence joins TRBV18 and TRBJ2-1, with 13 bases lining up with TRBD2. The CDR3 is 16 residues long. The trim removed 6 bases at V and 4 bases at J, leaving 6 bases unmatched. Germline-derived CDR1 and CDR2 are KGHSH and LQKENI. CDR3 residues: CASSEWTSGGYNEQFF. DNA for the CDR3: TGTGCCAGCTCTGAATGGACTAGCGGGGGTTACAATGAGCAGTTCTTC.

V is TRBV7-9 and J is TRBJ2-4, with D tentatively TRBD1 (6 bases). V shed 3 bases and J shed 0 bases, with 15 bases lying between them. The CDR3 is made up of 17 amino acids. The germline V gene encodes CDR1 SEHNR and CDR2 FQNEAQ (reference sequence). Here the CDR3 DNA reads TGTGCCAGCAGCTTGAGTGCGACAGGTATAGCCAAAAACATTCAGTACTTC. It codes for CASSLSATGIAKNIQYF.

V usage is TRBV19 and J usage is TRBJ1-2, with a weak D call TRBD1 (5 bases). The V gene lost 7 bases and the J gene lost 5 bases, with 17 bases spanning the gap. Germline CDR1 is LNHDA and CDR2 is SQIVND (reference sequence). The CDR3 runs 14 residues. The DNA of the CDR3 is TGTGCCAGTAAGATCGGGGGAATCTCTTATGGCTACACCTTC. It translates to CASKIGGISYGYTF.

The CDR3: CASSVSGGSAGELFF. As DNA, the CDR3 is TGCGCCAGCAGCGTTAGCGGGGGCTCGGCCGGGGAGCTGTTTTTT. V is TRBV5-1 and J is TRBJ2-2; 9 bases line up with TRBD2. Germline values: CDR1 SGHRS, CDR2 YFSETQ. The CDR3 loop spans 15 amino acids. V lost 4 bases, J lost 6 bases, and 7 bases stayed unmatched.

The rearrangement joins TRBV7-2 to TRBJ1-3, with D unclear. The germline V gene has CDR1 SGHTA and CDR2 FQGNSA. V was shortened by 4 bases and J by 4 bases, with 14 bases between the two germline ends. CDR3 length equals 15 residues. CDR3 bases: TGTGCCAGCAGCTCAAAATTGACTACCGGAAACACCATATATTTT. This translates into CASSSKLTTGNTIYF.

A few counts support this clone. The chain is built from TRBV6-6 and TRBJ1-6; 8 bases match TRBD1. V was pared by 6 bases and J by 7 bases, with 5 bases of the junction left unmatched. CDR1 and CDR2 (germline): MNHNY, SVGAGI (reference sequence). The CDR3 spans 14 residues. The CDR3 loop is CASSRTGLNSPLHF. CDR3 coding DNA: TGTGCCAGCAGCCGGACAGGGTTAAATTCACCCCTCCACTTT.

The genes are TRBV28 and TRBJ2-5; 12 nucleotides line up with TRBD2. Losses at the gene ends were 2 bases for V and 5 bases for J; bases not matched to a gene: 6. The germline V gene encodes CDR1 MDHEN and CDR2 SYDVKM. The CDR3 length is 16 residues. The DNA of the CDR3 is TGTGCCAGCAGTTTACCTAGCGGGGGGGAGCGCGAGACCCAGTACTTC. Translating gives CASSLPSGGERETQYF.

CDR3 amino acids: CASSQDLGRGYGYTF. The CDR3 DNA reads as TGCGCCAGCAGCCAAGATCTCGGCAGGGGCTATGGCTACACCTTC. The V and J genes are TRBV4-1 and TRBJ1-2, with D possibly being TRBD1 (6 bases). Germline V gene data show CDR1 as MGHRA and CDR2 as YSYEKL. This CDR3 is built from 15 residues. The V gene lost 0 bases and the J gene lost 4 bases, with 12 bases spanning the gap.

The CDR3 here is CASSLRGGKDTGELFF. CDR3 sequence (DNA): TGTGCCAGCAGCTTAAGAGGGGGCAAGGACACCGGGGAGCTGTTTTTT. The J gene is TRBJ2-2, the V gene TRBV7-9; 7 positions match TRBD1. Unmatched junction bases numbered 6, after V lost 2 bases and J lost 3 bases. Germline lookup yields CDR1 SEHNR and CDR2 FQNEAQ (reference sequence). CDR3 length: 16 amino acids.

The chain couples TRBV7-2 to TRBJ1-2, with 9 bases aligning to TRBD1. The junction had 3 bases not matched to a gene; V was cut back by 4 bases and J by 3 bases. Germline CDR1 and CDR2: SGHTA and FQGNSA. CDR3 size: 14 residues. The CDR3 coding sequence is TGTGCCAGCAGCTCACAGGGGGCGGACTATGGCTACACCTTC. This sequence encodes CASSSQGADYGYTF. The variable domain in full, with the rest retrieved from reference TRBV7-2 and TRBJ1-2, is GAGVSQSPSNKVTEKGKDVELRCDPISGHTALYWYRQSLGQGLEFLIYFQGNSAPDKSGLPSDRFSAERTGGSVSTLTIQRTQQEDSAVYLCASSSQGADYGYTFGSGTRLTVV.

The chain uses TRBV6-5 and TRBJ1-2; D might be TRBD1 (5 bases). The CDR3 has 12 amino acids. The germline V and J ends were trimmed by 4 bases and 8 bases, with 11 bases remaining between them. Germline lookup yields CDR1 MNHEY and CDR2 SVGAGI. The CDR3 spells CASSSQGGGYTF. The CDR3 region has the DNA TGTGCCAGCAGTTCTCAGGGTGGAGGCTACACCTTC.

There are a few counts of this clone. Other DNA variants within this sample encode the same CDR3. The V call is TRBV5-1, the J call TRBJ2-7, with TRBD1 matching over 9 bases. Germline values: CDR1 SGHRS, CDR2 YFSETQ. The CDR3 length is 16 residues. V was pared by 0 bases and J by 2 bases, with 6 bases of the junction left unmatched. The CDR3 coding sequence is TGCGCCAGCAGCTTGGGGGGGACAGGGAGAACCTACGAGCAGTACTTC. This codes for CASSLGGTGRTYEQYF.

This chain uses TRBV7-9 with TRBJ1-3; D unclear. The germline V gene encodes CDR1 SEHNR and CDR2 FQNEAQ (reference sequence). This CDR3 is 19 amino acids long. With 2 bases removed from V and 0 bases from J, the gap between germline ends came to 20 bases. The CDR3 region has the DNA TGTGCCAGCAGCTTAAGTTTGGCAAGTCTAGGTCGCTCTGGAAACACCATATATTTT. As protein: CASSLSLASLGRSGNTIYF.

Only a few counts were recorded for this clone. The chain uses TRBV30 and TRBJ2-1; a weak D match, TRBD2 (5 bases). V was shortened by 0 bases and J by 12 bases, with 12 bases between the two germline ends. This CDR3 comprises 12 residues. CDR1 is GTSNPN and CDR2 is SVGIG in the germline V gene (reference sequence). The CDR3 DNA sequence: TGTGCCTGGAGTGTATCCGGGGTTGTGCAGTTCTTC. Translation gives CAWSVSGVVQFF.

This clone was observed a handful of times. J is TRBJ1-3 and V is TRBV19; D ambiguous. This CDR3 spans 14 amino acids. Trimming removed 6 bases from V and 1 base from J, with 10 bases in between. Germline-derived CDR1 and CDR2 are LNHDA and SQIVND (reference sequence). CDR3 protein: CASSRGGSGNTIYF. The CDR3 DNA sequence: TGTGCCAGTAGCCGCGGAGGATCTGGAAACACCATATATTTT. Drawing the rest from reference TRBV19 and TRBJ1-3, the complete variable domain is DGGITQSPKYLFRKEGQNVTLSCEQNLNHDAMYWYRQDPGQGLRLIYYSQIVNDFQKGDIAEGYSVSREKKESFPLTVTSAQKNPTAFYLCASSRGGSGNTIYFGEGSWLTVV.

The gene calls are TRBV7-8 and TRBJ1-6; D unresolved. Germline V CDR1 and CDR2: SGHVS, FQNEAQ. This CDR3 has 15 amino acids. Trimming removed 0 bases from V and 10 bases from J, with 13 bases in between. The DNA of the CDR3 is TGTGCCAGCAGCTTAGCCCGGGGTAATGGATCACCCCTCCACTTT. Translated, it gives CASSLARGNGSPLHF.